This is a list of T cell receptor beta chains from one sample in a study of blood T cells in healthy people across ages. In TCRdb, the 5' RACE reads were re-called with MiXCR into one record per CDR3 protein. The sample holds about 620,000 distinct CDR3 sequences, over 20% seen once. The sequencing sample was made of blood. The receptors were gathered from a man aged 65 to 79 in good health. The CDR3 runs from the conserved cysteine through the conserved F or W. The D gene is left open where the match is weak. Part of the rows lack a size; the others show once, few, many or a class for expanded clones.

clone_size	v_call	d_call	j_call	cdr3_aa	cdr3_nt
-	TRBV11-2	-	TRBJ2-3	CASSFKNPSTDTQYF	TGTGCCAGCAGCTTCAAAAACCCTAGCACAGATACGCAGTATTTT
few	TRBV28	-	TRBJ2-7	CASGDSAEQYF	TGTGCCAGCGGGGACTCTGCCGAGCAGTACTTC
-	TRBV5-1	-	TRBJ2-6	CASSPERSGANVLTF	TGCGCCAGCAGCCCCGAGCGCTCTGGGGCCAACGTCCTGACTTTC
few	TRBV15	-	TRBJ2-7	CATSRDASSYYEQYF	TGTGCCACCAGCAGAGACGCGTCATCTTACTACGAGCAGTACTTC
few	TRBV10-3	-	TRBJ1-3	CAISEIGNTIYF	TGTGCCATCAGTGAGATAGGAAACACCATATATTTT
-	TRBV5-1	-	TRBJ1-1	CASSLRQAVGTEAFF	TGCGCCAGCAGCTTAAGACAGGCCGTGGGAACTGAAGCTTTCTTT
few	TRBV20-1	-	TRBJ2-3	CSAYLDTQYF	TGCAGTGCTTACCTTGATACGCAGTATTTT
few	TRBV20-1	TRBD2	TRBJ2-1	CSTIGRSYNEQFF	TGCAGCACGATCGGGAGGTCCTACAATGAGCAGTTCTTC
few	TRBV12-3/TRBV12-4	TRBD2	TRBJ2-4	CASSSDYILAGVRGKNIQYF	TGTGCCAGCAGTTCTGATTATATACTAGCGGGAGTTCGTGGCAAAAACATTCAGTACTTC
few	TRBV14	TRBD2	TRBJ2-2	CASSHVSGMNTGELFF	TGTGCCAGCAGCCATGTTAGCGGGATGAACACCGGGGAGCTGTTTTTT
few	TRBV21-1	-	TRBJ2-5	CASSKGLARVETQYF	TGTGCCAGCAGCAAAGGGCTAGCGAGGGTGGAGACCCAGTACTTC
-	TRBV7-2	-	TRBJ2-1	CASSLESREQFF	TGTGCCAGCAGCTTAGAGTCACGGGAGCAGTTCTTC
few	TRBV18	-	TRBJ2-7	CASSPRTDNPHEQYF	TGTGCCAGCTCACCAAGGACAGATAATCCCCACGAGCAGTACTTC
few	TRBV6-2/TRBV6-3	-	TRBJ2-1	CASSDPNLATQVSSYNEQFF	TGTGCCAGCAGTGACCCTAACCTTGCAACACAGGTTAGCTCCTACAATGAGCAGTTCTTC
few	TRBV20-1	-	TRBJ2-1	CSARSKEISYNEQFF	TGCAGTGCTAGATCCAAGGAGATATCTTACAATGAGCAGTTCTTC
-	TRBV6-2/TRBV6-3	TRBD1	TRBJ2-3	CASSRDRFSTDTQYF	TGTGCCAGCAGTCGGGACAGGTTTAGCACAGATACGCAGTATTTT